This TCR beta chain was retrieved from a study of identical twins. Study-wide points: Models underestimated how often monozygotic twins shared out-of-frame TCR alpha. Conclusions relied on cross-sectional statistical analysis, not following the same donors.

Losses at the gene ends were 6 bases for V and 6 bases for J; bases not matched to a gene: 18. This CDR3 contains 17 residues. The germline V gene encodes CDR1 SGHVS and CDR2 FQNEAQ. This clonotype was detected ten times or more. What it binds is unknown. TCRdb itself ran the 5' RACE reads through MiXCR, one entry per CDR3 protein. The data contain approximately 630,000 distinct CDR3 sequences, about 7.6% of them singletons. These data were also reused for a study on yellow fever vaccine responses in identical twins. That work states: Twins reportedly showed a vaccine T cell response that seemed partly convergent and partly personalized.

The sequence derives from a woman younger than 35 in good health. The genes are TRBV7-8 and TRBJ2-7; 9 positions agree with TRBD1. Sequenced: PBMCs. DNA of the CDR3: TGTGCCAGCAGTGGGGGATTCCGGGACAGGGTGTCCGGCGAGCAGTACTTC. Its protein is CASSGGFRDRVSGEQYF.